The subject of this entry is one T cell receptor beta chain. Its cognate antigen is unknown. The CDR3 contains 13 residues. V lost 3 bases and J 14 bases, leaving 16 bases between the germline ends. The V gene's germline CDR1 is ENHRY and CDR2 SYGVKD. The entry originates in a study of post-analysis software for immune sequencing data. Study results and caveats: In patients, TRBV5-6, TRBV5-1 and TRBV20-1 belonged to roughly five TRBV segments found more frequently than in controls.

cDNA libraries of TCR beta carried unique molecular identifiers. TCRdb re-derived calls from the PCR reads in MiXCR, one entry per CDR3 protein. The table has approximately 730,000 distinct CDR3 sequences, 46% seen once. The source material was blood. The sequence was obtained from a girl between 10 and 17 years old with multiple sclerosis. The chain couples TRBV10-3 to TRBJ1-4; no firm D call. The CDR3 region is CAISEGKDLSLFF. As DNA, the CDR3 is TGTGCCATCAGTGAAGGGAAGGATCTGAGCCTGTTTTTT.